This T cell receptor (beta chain) stems from a study of control samples from healthy donors and cancer patients. Measured with immunoSEQ multiplex PCR; TCRdb has only the in-frame clones, and not every one. In the table there are fewer than 25,000 clones, roughly four fifths of which are singletons. The germline CDR1 and CDR2 sequences are LGHDT and YNNKEL (reference sequence). CDR3 length equals 17 residues. V was shortened by 4 bases and J by 1 base, with 19 bases between the two germline ends. This clone was counted once. The V call is TRBV3-1 (or the pseudogene TRBV3-2), the J call TRBJ1-1; no clear D gene. Input material: PBMCs. This clonotype was obtained from a man older than 75 with head and neck cancer. Here the CDR3 reads CASSLISSSMGNTEAFF. CDR3 sequence (DNA): TGTGCCAGCAGCCTCATTTCCTCCTCCATGGGGAACACTGAAGCTTTCTTT.